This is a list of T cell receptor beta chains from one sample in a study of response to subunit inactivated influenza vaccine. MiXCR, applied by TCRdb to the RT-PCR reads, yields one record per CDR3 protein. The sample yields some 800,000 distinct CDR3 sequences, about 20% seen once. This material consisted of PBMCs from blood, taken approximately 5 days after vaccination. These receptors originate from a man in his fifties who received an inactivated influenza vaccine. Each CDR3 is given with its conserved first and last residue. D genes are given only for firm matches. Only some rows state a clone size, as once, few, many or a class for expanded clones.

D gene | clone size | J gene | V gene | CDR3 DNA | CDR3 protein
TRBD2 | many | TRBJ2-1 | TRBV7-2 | TGTGCCAGCAGCCCCTTCGCGGGAGCCGAGCAGTTCTTC | CASSPFAGAEQFF
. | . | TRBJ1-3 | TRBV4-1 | TGCGCCAGCAGCCAAGAGGATTCGAACTCTGGAAACACCATATATTTT | CASSQEDSNSGNTIYF
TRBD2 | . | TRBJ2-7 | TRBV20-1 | TGCAGTGCTCCGACGATAGGGACTAGCGGGGGGTGGCAGCAGTACTTC | CSAPTIGTSGGWQQYF
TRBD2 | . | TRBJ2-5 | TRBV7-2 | TGTGCCAGCAGCTTAGCCGGGGGGAAGGGGACCCAGTACTTC | CASSLAGGKGTQYF
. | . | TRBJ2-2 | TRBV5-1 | TGCGCCAGCAGCTTGGGTTCCCAGGGGAGCACCGGGGAGCTGTTTTTT | CASSLGSQGSTGELFF
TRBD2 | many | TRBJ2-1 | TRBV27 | TGTGCCAGCAGTTTATGGCCCTATCAGCGGGAGAGGTCCTACAATGAGCAGTTCTTC | CASSLWPYQRERSYNEQFF
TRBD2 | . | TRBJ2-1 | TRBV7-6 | TGTGCCAGCAGCTTAGTTAGAGCGGGGGGCGGCAATGAGCAGTTCTTC | CASSLVRAGGGNEQFF
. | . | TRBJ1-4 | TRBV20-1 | TGCAGTGCTAGAGGGAGGGTCGTAAAAGGAGGTTCCGAAAAACTGTTTTTT | CSARGRVVKGGSEKLFF
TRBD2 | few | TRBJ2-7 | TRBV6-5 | TGTGCCAGCAGTTCGGGTAGCGGGAGTGGCGCCTACGAGCAGTACTTC | CASSSGSGSGAYEQYF
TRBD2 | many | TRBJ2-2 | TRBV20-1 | TGCAGTGCTAGGCTAGCGGGACTGAACACCGGGGAGCTGTTTTTT | CSARLAGLNTGELFF
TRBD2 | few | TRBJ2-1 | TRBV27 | TGTGCCAGCAGTTCACATCCGGGACTAGCGGACAATGAGCAGTTCTTC | CASSSHPGLADNEQFF
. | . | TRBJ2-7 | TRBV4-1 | TGCGCCAGCAGCCAATTTTGGGCAGGGGCCTACGAGCAGTACTTC | CASSQFWAGAYEQYF
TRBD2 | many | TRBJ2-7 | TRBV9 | TGTGCCAGCAGCGCAACGGCGGGAGTCCTCGAGCAGTACTTC | CASSATAGVLEQYF
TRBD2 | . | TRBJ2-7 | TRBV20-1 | TGCAGTGTTAAAAGGGCTAGCGGGAATTACGAGCAGTACTTC | CSVKRASGNYEQYF
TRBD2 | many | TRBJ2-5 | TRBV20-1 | TGCAGTGCTAGAGAGGAGGCTAGCGGGAGGTGGGAGACCCAGTACTTC | CSAREEASGRWETQYF
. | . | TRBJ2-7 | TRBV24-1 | TGTGCCACCCTTATCAGGGATGGGAGCTACGAGCAGTACTTC | CATLIRDGSYEQYF
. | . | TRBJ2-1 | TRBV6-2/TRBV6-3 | TGTGCCAGCAGTGCAGGCAGTGAGCAGTTCTTC | CASSAGSEQFF
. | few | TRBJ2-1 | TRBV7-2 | TGTGCCAGCAGCTTAGTCTCTGTCAGCTTGAATGAGCAGTTCTTC | CASSLVSVSLNEQFF
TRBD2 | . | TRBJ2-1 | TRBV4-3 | TGCGCCAGCAGCCCTGGACTAGCGGTGAGGGATGAGCAGTTCTTC | CASSPGLAVRDEQFF